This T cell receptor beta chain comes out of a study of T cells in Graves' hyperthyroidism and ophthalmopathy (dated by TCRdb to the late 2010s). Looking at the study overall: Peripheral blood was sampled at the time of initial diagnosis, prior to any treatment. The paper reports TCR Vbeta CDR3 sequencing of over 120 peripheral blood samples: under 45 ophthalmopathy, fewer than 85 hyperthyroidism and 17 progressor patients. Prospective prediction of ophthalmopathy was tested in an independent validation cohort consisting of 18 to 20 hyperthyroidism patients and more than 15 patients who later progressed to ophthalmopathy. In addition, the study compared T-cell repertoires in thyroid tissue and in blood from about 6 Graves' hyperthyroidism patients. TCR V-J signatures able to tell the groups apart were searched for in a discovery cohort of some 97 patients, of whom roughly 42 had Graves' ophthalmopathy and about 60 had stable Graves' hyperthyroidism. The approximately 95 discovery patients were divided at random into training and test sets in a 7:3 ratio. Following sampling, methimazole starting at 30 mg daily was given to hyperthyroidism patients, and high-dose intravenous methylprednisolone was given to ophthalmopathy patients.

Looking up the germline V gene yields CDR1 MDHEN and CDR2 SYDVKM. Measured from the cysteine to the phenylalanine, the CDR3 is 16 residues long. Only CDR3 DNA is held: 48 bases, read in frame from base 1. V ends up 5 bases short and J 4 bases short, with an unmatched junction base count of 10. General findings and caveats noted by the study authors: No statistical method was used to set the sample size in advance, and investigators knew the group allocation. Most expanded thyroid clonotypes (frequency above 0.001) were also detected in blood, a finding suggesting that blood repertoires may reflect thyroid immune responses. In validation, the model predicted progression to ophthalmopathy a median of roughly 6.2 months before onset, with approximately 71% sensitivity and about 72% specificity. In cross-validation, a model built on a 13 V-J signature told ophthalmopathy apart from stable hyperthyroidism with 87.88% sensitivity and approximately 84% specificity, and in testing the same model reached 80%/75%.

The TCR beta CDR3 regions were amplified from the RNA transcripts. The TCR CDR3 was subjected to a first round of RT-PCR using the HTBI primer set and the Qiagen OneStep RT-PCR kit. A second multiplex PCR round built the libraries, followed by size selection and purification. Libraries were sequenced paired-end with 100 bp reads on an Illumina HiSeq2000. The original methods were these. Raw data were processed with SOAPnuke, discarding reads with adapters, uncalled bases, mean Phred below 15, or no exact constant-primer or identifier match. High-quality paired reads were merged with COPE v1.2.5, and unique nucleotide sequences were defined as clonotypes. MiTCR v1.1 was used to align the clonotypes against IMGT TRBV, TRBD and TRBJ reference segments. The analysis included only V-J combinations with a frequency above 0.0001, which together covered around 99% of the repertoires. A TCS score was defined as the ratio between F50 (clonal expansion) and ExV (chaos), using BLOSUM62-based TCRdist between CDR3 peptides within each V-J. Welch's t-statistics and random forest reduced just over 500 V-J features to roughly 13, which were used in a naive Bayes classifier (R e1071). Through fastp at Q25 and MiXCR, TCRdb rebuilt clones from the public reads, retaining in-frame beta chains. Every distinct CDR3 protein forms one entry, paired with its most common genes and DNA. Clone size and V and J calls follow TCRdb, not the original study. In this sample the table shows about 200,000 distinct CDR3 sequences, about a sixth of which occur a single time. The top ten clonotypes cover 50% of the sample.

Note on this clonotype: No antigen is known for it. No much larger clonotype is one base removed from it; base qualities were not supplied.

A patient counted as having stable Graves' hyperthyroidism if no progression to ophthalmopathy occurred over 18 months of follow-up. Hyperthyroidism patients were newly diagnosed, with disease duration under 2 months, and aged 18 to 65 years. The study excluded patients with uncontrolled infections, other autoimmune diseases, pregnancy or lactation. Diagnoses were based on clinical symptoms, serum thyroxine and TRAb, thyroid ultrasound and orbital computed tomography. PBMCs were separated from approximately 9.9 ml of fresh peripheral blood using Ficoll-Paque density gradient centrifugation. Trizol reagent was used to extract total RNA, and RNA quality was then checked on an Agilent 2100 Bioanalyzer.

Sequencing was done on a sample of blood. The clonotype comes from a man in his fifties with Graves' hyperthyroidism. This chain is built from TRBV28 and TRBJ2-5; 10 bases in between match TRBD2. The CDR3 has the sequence CASSPRLAGDIETQYF. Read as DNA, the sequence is TGTGCCAGCAGTCCCAGGCTAGCGGGAGATATAGAGACCCAGTACTTC.